These T cell receptor beta chains were read from a single sample in a study of response to subunit inactivated influenza vaccine. TCRdb recomputed calls from the RT-PCR reads with MiXCR, one row per CDR3 protein. The profile shows hundreds of thousands of distinct CDR3 sequences, 12% of them singletons. The sequenced sample was PBMCs from blood, obtained on the day of vaccination. All receptors derive from a man between 45 and 60 years old who received an inactivated influenza vaccine. CDR3s include the opening cysteine and the closing phenylalanine or tryptophan. A D gene is named only where the DNA matches it firmly. Clone size is not always given. Where it is, it says once, few, many or a class for expanded clones.

D gene: -
V gene: TRBV7-9
J gene: TRBJ2-1
clone size: -
CDR3 DNA: TGTGCCAGCAGCTTATCAGGGGCAAGCCGCAATGAGCAGTTCTTC
CDR3 protein: CASSLSGASRNEQFF

D gene: -
V gene: TRBV20-1
J gene: TRBJ2-7
clone size: few
CDR3 DNA: TGCAGTGCGGGAGCGGATGGACAGTCCGAGCAGTACTTC
CDR3 protein: CSAGADGQSEQYF

D gene: -
V gene: TRBV5-6
J gene: TRBJ2-1
clone size: -
CDR3 DNA: TGTGCCAGCAGCTTGGCCGGGGGTACCCGCTACAATGAGCAGTTCTTC
CDR3 protein: CASSLAGGTRYNEQFF

D gene: TRBD2
V gene: TRBV7-9
J gene: TRBJ2-1
clone size: -
CDR3 DNA: TGTGCCTGGGGACTAGCGGGGGGTTCTTATGAGCAGTTCTTC
CDR3 protein: CAWGLAGGSYEQFF

D gene: -
V gene: TRBV20-1
J gene: TRBJ2-1
clone size: -
CDR3 DNA: TGCAGTGCTAGGGGCCCAGGGGCCTCCTACAATGAGCAGTTCTTC
CDR3 protein: CSARGPGASYNEQFF

D gene: TRBD1
V gene: TRBV5-1
J gene: TRBJ2-3
clone size: many
CDR3 DNA: TGCGCCAGCAGCGCCGGACAGGGTTCAGATACGCAGTATTTT
CDR3 protein: CASSAGQGSDTQYF

D gene: -
V gene: TRBV20-1
J gene: TRBJ2-7
clone size: -
CDR3 DNA: TGCAGTGCCAGGTCTCCACCACGGGGGTACTACGAGCAGTACTTC
CDR3 protein: CSARSPPRGYYEQYF

D gene: -
V gene: TRBV29-1
J gene: TRBJ2-3
clone size: -
CDR3 DNA: TGCAGCGGGGGGGACAGCACAGATACGCAGTATTTT
CDR3 protein: CSGGDSTDTQYF

D gene: -
V gene: TRBV20-1
J gene: TRBJ2-1
clone size: -
CDR3 DNA: TGCAGTGCTAGAGATCTGGCCGGGGGAGGTTCGTCGGAGCAGTTCTTC
CDR3 protein: CSARDLAGGGSSEQFF

D gene: -
V gene: TRBV4-1
J gene: TRBJ1-2
clone size: few
CDR3 DNA: TGCGCCAGCAGCCCCGCCAGTTACAGTGTAAGTGAGGAGTACACCTTC
CDR3 protein: CASSPASYSVSEEYTF

D gene: TRBD2
V gene: TRBV12-3/TRBV12-4
J gene: TRBJ2-5
clone size: -
CDR3 DNA: TGTGCCAGCAGTTTAGGGACTAGCGGGAAGACCCAGTACTTC
CDR3 protein: CASSLGTSGKTQYF

D gene: -
V gene: TRBV6-2/TRBV6-3
J gene: TRBJ2-1
clone size: -
CDR3 DNA: TGTGCCAGCAGTTACTCGAGGGGTACCGTTGAGCAGTTCTTC
CDR3 protein: CASSYSRGTVEQFF

D gene: -
V gene: TRBV4-2
J gene: TRBJ1-3
clone size: few
CDR3 DNA: TGTGCCAGCAGCCAAGACGGGGGCCCTAGAAACACCATATATTTT
CDR3 protein: CASSQDGGPRNTIYF

D gene: TRBD2
V gene: TRBV5-1
J gene: TRBJ2-7
clone size: -
CDR3 DNA: TGCGCCAGCAGCGTGGCCGGGGGGAACTACGAGCAGTACTTC
CDR3 protein: CASSVAGGNYEQYF

D gene: -
V gene: TRBV10-3
J gene: TRBJ2-1
clone size: -
CDR3 DNA: TGTGCCATCAGTGAAGGGGGGTCCTACAATGAGCAGTTCTTC
CDR3 protein: CAISEGGSYNEQFF

D gene: -
V gene: TRBV5-1
J gene: TRBJ2-6
clone size: once
CDR3 DNA: TGCGCCAGCAGCTCCTCAGGGGCACCCTCTGGGGCCAACGTCCTGACTTTC
CDR3 protein: CASSSSGAPSGANVLTF

D gene: TRBD2
V gene: TRBV28
J gene: TRBJ2-1
clone size: -
CDR3 DNA: TGTGCCAGCAGTTTTTATATAGCGGGAGCCTACAATGAGCAGTTCTTC
CDR3 protein: CASSFYIAGAYNEQFF

D gene: -
V gene: TRBV6-2/TRBV6-3
J gene: TRBJ1-5
clone size: few
CDR3 DNA: TGTGCCAGCAGTCGTTCGGATCAGCCCCAGCATTTT
CDR3 protein: CASSRSDQPQHF

D gene: TRBD1
V gene: TRBV14
J gene: TRBJ2-5
clone size: many
CDR3 DNA: TGTGCCAGCAGCCAAGGACAGGGGGCCCTAGAGACCCAGTACTTC
CDR3 protein: CASSQGQGALETQYF

D gene: TRBD2
V gene: TRBV20-1
J gene: TRBJ2-1
clone size: few
CDR3 DNA: TGCAGTGCTAGGGGCGGGGGGGCCGCTAATGAGCAGTTCTTC
CDR3 protein: CSARGGGAANEQFF

D gene: TRBD2
V gene: TRBV6-2/TRBV6-3
J gene: TRBJ2-7
clone size: -
CDR3 DNA: TGTGCCAGCACCTTAGCCTCGGGGGGGGAGCAGTACTTC
CDR3 protein: CASTLASGGEQYF

D gene: TRBD2
V gene: TRBV29-1
J gene: TRBJ2-1
clone size: -
CDR3 DNA: TGCAGCGTTGAGGGCGGGAGCCCATTCGATGAGCAGTTCTTC
CDR3 protein: CSVEGGSPFDEQFF

D gene: -
V gene: TRBV11-2
J gene: TRBJ1-5
clone size: few
CDR3 DNA: TGTGCCAGCAGCTTCGGGGCCAGCAATCAGCCCCAGCATTTT
CDR3 protein: CASSFGASNQPQHF

D gene: TRBD1
V gene: TRBV10-3
J gene: TRBJ2-7
clone size: few
CDR3 DNA: TGTGCCATCACTTGGGACAGGGGGCAATACGAGCAGTACTTC
CDR3 protein: CAITWDRGQYEQYF

D gene: TRBD1
V gene: TRBV14
J gene: TRBJ1-6
clone size: -
CDR3 DNA: TGTGCCAGCAGCACCCGCTCTGGACAGGGTAATTCACCCCTCCACTTT
CDR3 protein: CASSTRSGQGNSPLHF

D gene: -
V gene: TRBV7-6
J gene: TRBJ2-5
clone size: -
CDR3 DNA: TGTGCCAGCAGCTTAGAACCAGAGAGGTGGGAGACCCAGTACTTC
CDR3 protein: CASSLEPERWETQYF

D gene: -
V gene: TRBV30
J gene: TRBJ2-2
clone size: -
CDR3 DNA: TGTGCCTGGAGCGGGACTGGGGCCGGGGAGCTGTTTTTT
CDR3 protein: CAWSGTGAGELFF

D gene: -
V gene: TRBV15
J gene: TRBJ2-3
clone size: -
CDR3 DNA: TGTGCCACCAGCAGAGATGTCAAGTCCACAGATACGCAGTATTTT
CDR3 protein: CATSRDVKSTDTQYF

D gene: -
V gene: TRBV4-2
J gene: TRBJ1-3
clone size: few
CDR3 DNA: TGTGCCAGCAGCCAAGATCCGGTCGGAAACACCATATATTTT
CDR3 protein: CASSQDPVGNTIYF

D gene: TRBD2
V gene: TRBV12-3/TRBV12-4
J gene: TRBJ2-1
clone size: -
CDR3 DNA: TGTGCCAGCAGCCCCGGCATAGCGGGAATGGGCAATGAGCAGTTCTTC
CDR3 protein: CASSPGIAGMGNEQFF

D gene: TRBD2
V gene: TRBV5-1
J gene: TRBJ2-1
clone size: many
CDR3 DNA: TGCGCCAGCAGCTGGGGACTAGCGGGGGACAATGAGCAGTTCTTC
CDR3 protein: CASSWGLAGDNEQFF